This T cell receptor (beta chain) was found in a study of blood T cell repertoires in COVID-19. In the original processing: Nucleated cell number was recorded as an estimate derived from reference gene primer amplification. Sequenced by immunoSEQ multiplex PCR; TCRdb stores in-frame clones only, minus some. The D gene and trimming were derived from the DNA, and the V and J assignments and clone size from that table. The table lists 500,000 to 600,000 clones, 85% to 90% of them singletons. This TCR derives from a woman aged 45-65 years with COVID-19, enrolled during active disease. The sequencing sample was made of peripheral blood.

CDR3 nucleotides: TGTGCCAGCGGCGGAGGGAGGAACGAGCAGTACTTC. This encodes CASGGGRNEQYF. V gene TRBV11-2 combines with J gene TRBJ2-7, with TRBD2 as a possible D gene (6 bases). This CDR3 spans 12 amino acids. The germline V gene has CDR1 SGHAT and CDR2 FQNNGV. V lost 8 bases, J lost 5 bases, and 13 bases lay in between.